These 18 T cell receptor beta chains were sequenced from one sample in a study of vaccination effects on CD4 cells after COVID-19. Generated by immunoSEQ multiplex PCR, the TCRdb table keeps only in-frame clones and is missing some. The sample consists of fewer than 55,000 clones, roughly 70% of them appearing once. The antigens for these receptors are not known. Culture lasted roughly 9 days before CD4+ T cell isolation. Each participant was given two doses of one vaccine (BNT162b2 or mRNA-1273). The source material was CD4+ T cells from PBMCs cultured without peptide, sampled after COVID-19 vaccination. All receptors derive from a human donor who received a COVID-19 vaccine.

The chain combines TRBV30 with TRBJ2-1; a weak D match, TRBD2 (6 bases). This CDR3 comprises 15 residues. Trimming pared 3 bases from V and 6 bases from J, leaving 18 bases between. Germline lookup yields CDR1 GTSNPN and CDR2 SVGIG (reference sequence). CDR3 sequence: CAWRRLNAGSNEQFF. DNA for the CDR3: TGTGCCTGGAGGCGGCTAAACGCGGGGTCCAATGAGCAGTTCTTC.

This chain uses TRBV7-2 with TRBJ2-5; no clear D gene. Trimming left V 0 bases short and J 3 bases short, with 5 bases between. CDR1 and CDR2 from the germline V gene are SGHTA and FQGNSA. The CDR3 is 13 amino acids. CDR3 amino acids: CASSLAKKETQYF. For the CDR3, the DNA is TGTGCCAGCAGCTTAGCGAAAAAAGAGACCCAGTACTTC.

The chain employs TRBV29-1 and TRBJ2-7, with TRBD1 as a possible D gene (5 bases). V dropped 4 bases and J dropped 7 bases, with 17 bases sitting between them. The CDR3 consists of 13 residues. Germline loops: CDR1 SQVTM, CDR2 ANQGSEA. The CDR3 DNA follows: TGCAGCGTTGCAAAGGGGTCGGCTTGGGAGCAGTACTTC. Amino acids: CSVAKGSAWEQYF.

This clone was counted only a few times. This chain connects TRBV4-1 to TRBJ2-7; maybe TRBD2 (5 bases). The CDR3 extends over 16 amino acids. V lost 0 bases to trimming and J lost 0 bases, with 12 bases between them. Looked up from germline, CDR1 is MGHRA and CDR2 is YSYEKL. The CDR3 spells CASSQDGGISSYEQYF. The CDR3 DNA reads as TGCGCCAGCAGCCAAGATGGAGGAATTAGCTCCTACGAGCAGTACTTC.

For the CDR3, the DNA is TGTGCCAGCAGTCCACCACTTGGTTCTCTCGGGTACAATGAGCAGTTCTTC. Residues: CASSPPLGSLGYNEQFF. The rearrangement uses TRBV6-6 and TRBJ2-1, with D hard to call. Germline V gene data show CDR1 as MNHNY and CDR2 as SVGAGI (reference sequence). The CDR3 has 17 amino acids. The V and J ends lost 5 bases and 4 bases respectively, with 21 bases between them.

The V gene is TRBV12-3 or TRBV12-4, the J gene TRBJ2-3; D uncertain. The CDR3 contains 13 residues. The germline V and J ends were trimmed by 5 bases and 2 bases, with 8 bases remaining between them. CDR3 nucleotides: TGTGCCAGCAGTCCCCGGGCCACAGATACGCAGTATTTT. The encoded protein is CASSPRATDTQYF.

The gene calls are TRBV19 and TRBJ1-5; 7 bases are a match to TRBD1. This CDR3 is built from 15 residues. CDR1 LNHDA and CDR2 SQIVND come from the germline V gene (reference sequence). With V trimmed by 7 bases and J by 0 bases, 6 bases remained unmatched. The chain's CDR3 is CASMRGQSSNQPQHF. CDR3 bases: TGTGCCAGTATGAGGGGACAGTCTAGCAATCAGCCCCAGCATTTT. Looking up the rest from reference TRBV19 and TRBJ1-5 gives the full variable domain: DGGITQSPKYLFRKEGQNVTLSCEQNLNHDAMYWYRQDPGQGLRLIYYSQIVNDFQKGDIAEGYSVSREKKESFPLTVTSAQKNPTAFYLCASMRGQSSNQPQHFGDGTRLSIL.

CDR3 protein: CASSRAGKESYEQYF. The CDR3 DNA follows: TGTGCCAGCAGCCGAGCCGGAAAGGAGTCCTACGAGCAGTACTTC. The chain has TRBV14 and TRBJ2-7, with D unresolved. The length of the CDR3 is 15 residues. Germline CDR1 SGHDN, CDR2 FVKESK. V was shortened by 4 bases and J by 1 base, with 14 bases between the two germline ends.

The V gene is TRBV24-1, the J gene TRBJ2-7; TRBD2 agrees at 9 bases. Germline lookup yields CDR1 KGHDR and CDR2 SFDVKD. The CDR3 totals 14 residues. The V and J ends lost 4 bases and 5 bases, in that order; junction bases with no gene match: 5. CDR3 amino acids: CATSDRSGGDEQYF. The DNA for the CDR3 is TGTGCCACCAGTGACCGTAGCGGGGGCGACGAGCAGTACTTC.

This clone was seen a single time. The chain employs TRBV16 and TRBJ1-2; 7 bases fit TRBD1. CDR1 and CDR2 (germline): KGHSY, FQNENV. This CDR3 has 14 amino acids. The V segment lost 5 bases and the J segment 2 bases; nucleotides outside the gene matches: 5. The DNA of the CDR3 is TGTGCCAGCAGCTCCGACAGGGTAAACTATGGCTACACCTTC. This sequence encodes CASSSDRVNYGYTF.

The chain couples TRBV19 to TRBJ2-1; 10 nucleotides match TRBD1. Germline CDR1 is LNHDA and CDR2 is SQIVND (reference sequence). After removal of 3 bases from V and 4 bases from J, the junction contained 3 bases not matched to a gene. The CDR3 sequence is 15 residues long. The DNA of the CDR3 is TGTGCCAGTAGTATGCAGGGACAGGGGTACAATGAGCAGTTCTTC. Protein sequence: CASSMQGQGYNEQFF.

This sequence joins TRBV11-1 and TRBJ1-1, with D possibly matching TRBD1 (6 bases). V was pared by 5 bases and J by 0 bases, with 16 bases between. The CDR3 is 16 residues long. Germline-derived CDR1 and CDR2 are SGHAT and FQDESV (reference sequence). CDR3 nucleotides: TGTGCCAGCAGCCCAACCTCAGGGGCCGTGAACACTGAAGCTTTCTTT. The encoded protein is CASSPTSGAVNTEAFF. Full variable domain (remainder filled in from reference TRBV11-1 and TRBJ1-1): EAEVAQSPRYKITEKSQAVAFWCDPISGHATLYWYRQILGQGPELLVQFQDESVVDDSQLPKDRFSAERLKGVDSTLKIQPAELGDSAMYLCASSPTSGAVNTEAFFGQGTRLTVV.

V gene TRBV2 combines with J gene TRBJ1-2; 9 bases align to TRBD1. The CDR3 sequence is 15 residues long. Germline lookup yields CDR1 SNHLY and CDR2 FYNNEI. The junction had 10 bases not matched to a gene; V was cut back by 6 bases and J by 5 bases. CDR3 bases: TGTGCCAGCAGGGACACAGGGGGCGTAGGGTATGGCTACACCTTC. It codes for CASRDTGGVGYGYTF. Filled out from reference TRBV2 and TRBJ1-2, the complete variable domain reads EPEVTQTPSHQVTQMGQEVILRCVPISNHLYFYWYRQILGQKVEFLVSFYNNEISEKSEIFDDQFSVERPDGSNFTLKIRSTKLEDSAMYFCASRDTGGVGYGYTFGSGTRLTVV.

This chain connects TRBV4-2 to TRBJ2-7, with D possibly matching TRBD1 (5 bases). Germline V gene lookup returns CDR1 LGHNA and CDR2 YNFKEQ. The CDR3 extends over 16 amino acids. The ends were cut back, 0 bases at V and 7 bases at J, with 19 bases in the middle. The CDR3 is CASSQEGLGPQGEQYF. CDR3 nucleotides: TGTGCCAGCAGCCAAGAGGGGTTGGGGCCTCAAGGGGAGCAGTACTTC.

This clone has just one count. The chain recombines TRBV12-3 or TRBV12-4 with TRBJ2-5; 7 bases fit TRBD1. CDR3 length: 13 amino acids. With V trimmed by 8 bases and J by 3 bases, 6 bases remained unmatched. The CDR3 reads CASSGQDKETQYF. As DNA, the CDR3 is TGTGCCAGCTCAGGACAGGACAAAGAGACCCAGTACTTC.

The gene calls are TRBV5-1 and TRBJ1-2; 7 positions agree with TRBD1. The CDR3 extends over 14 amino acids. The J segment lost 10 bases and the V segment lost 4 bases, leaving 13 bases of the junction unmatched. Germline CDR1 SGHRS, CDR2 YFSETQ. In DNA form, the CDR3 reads TGCGCCAGCAGCCAGGAGGGACAGCCGGAATTCTACACCTTC. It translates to CASSQEGQPEFYTF.

The CDR3 DNA is TGTGCCTGGAGTTTTCCCGGGACGGTAAACACTGAAGCTTTCTTT. Translated: CAWSFPGTVNTEAFF. The chain combines TRBV30 with TRBJ1-1, with a weak D call TRBD1 (5 bases). The germline V and J ends were trimmed by 2 bases and 2 bases, with 15 bases remaining between them. Looked up from germline, CDR1 is GTSNPN and CDR2 is SVGIG (reference sequence). The CDR3 extends over 15 amino acids.

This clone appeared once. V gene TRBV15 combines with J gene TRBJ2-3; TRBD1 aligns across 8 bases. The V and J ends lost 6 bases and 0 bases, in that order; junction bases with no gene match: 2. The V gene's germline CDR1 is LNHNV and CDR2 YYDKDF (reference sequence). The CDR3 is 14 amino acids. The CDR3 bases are TGTGCCACCAGGACAGGGGCGAGCACAGATACGCAGTATTTT. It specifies CATRTGASTDTQYF. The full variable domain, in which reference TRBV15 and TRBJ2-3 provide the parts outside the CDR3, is DAMVIQNPRYQVTQFGKPVTLSCSQTLNHNVMYWYQQKSSQAPKLLFHYYDKDFNNEADTPDNFQSRRPNTSFCFLDIRSPGLGDTAMYLCATRTGASTDTQYFGPGTRLTVL.